This T cell receptor beta chain was recovered during a study of graft-versus-host responses after intestinal transplantation. Study in general: All of the recipients had induction that used anti-thymocyte globulin, then tacrolimus and steroids for about 3 years. General study results and limits: Graft-versus-host to host-versus-graft clonal ratios in allografts were high in patients with graft-donor T cell macrochimerism. Some GvH clones were seen earlier in gut or blood, suggesting intestinal origin.

The germline gives CDR1 MDHEN, CDR2 SYDVKM. V gave up 3 bases and J gave up 9 bases, with 12 bases separating them. The CDR3 contains 13 residues. Remarks on this clone: What it binds is not known.

Profiled with immunoSEQ multiplex PCR; TCRdb holds only in-frame clones, not every one. The sample lists about 50,000 clones; around 90% were seen once. The source was unstimulated CD4+ T cells sorted from spleen or lymph node cells, collected before transplant. This TCR was sampled from a human donor who was the organ donor for an intestinal transplant. The V call is TRBV28, the J call TRBJ2-1; D is perhaps TRBD1 (6 bases). As DNA, the CDR3 is TGTGCCAGCAGTTTCCAACAGGGATGTGAGCAGTTCTTC. It specifies CASSFQQGCEQFF.